One TCR beta chain is described in this entry. No antigen is known for it. A much bigger clone sits one base away, suggesting this may be a read error. Germline V gives CDR1 MNHEY, CDR2 SVGAGI. V lost 6 bases and J 6 bases, leaving 21 bases between the germline ends. CDR3 length equals 16 residues. The data originate from a study of blood T cells in healthy people across ages. Study outcomes and limitations: With naive T cell percentage, TCR beta diversity showed a strong correlation. CMV status of donors was unknown, possibly confounding expanded clonotype changes.

Through a sample-barcoded 5' primer and a J-beta primer mix, a second PCR was run for roughly 7 to 11 cycles. No fewer than 2.5 million CDR3-containing paired-end reads came from each sample. Each CDR3 protein gets one entry after TCRdb re-called the 5' RACE reads with MiXCR. The sample consists of about 1.7 million distinct CDR3 sequences, roughly 27% of them appearing once. J is TRBJ2-1 and V is TRBV6-5; D call uncertain. Specimen: blood. The sequence was obtained from a woman aged 25-40 years in good health. CDR3: CASSTNSTRRSNEQFF. In nucleotides, the CDR3 is TGTGCCAGCAGCACTAACTCCACAAGGCGGTCCAATGAGCAGTTCTTC.